The 6 T cell receptor beta chains presented below share a single source sample, sequenced in a study of T cells in Graves' hyperthyroidism and ophthalmopathy. It was RNA transcripts that yielded the amplified TCR beta CDR3 regions. Initially, a first-round RT-PCR of the TCR CDR3 employed the HTBI primer set. TCRdb used MiXCR to reprocess the multiplex PCR reads, holding one entry per CDR3 protein. The sample has roughly 510,000 distinct CDR3 sequences; less than 25% are singletons. Sequencing input: blood. These receptors all come from a man aged 18 to 35 with Graves' hyperthyroidism.

V is TRBV2 and J is TRBJ1-1, with D perhaps TRBD1 (6 bases). The CDR3 totals 13 residues. Germline V lookup: CDR1 SNHLY, CDR2 FYNNEI. Trimming cost V 2 bases and J 5 bases, with 9 bases left between them. CDR3 amino acids: CASSEMGATEAFF. CDR3 nucleotide sequence: TGTGCCAGCAGTGAAATGGGGGCTACTGAAGCTTTCTTT. The full variable domain, completed using reference TRBV2 and TRBJ1-1, is EPEVTQTPSHQVTQMGQEVILRCVPISNHLYFYWYRQILGQKVEFLVSFYNNEISEKSEIFDDQFSVERPDGSNFTLKIRSTKLEDSAMYFCASSEMGATEAFFGQGTRLTVV.

In this sample, this clonotype turned up many times. V usage is TRBV12-3 or TRBV12-4 and J usage is TRBJ1-3, with D perhaps matching TRBD1 (5 bases). The CDR3 spans 14 residues. V lost 7 bases to trimming and J lost 3 bases, with 13 bases between them. The CDR3: CASIPQGGGNTIYF. The DNA for the CDR3 is TGTGCCAGCATCCCGCAGGGAGGTGGAAACACCATATATTTT.

In its sample, this clonotype was seen a few times. The rearrangement uses TRBV6-1 and TRBJ1-5, with D possibly matching TRBD1 (6 bases). The germline V gene has CDR1 MNHNS and CDR2 SASEGT. V lost 7 bases and J lost 1, with 14 bases in between. The CDR3 runs 15 residues. The CDR3 is CASTPSGGSNQPQHF. The CDR3 DNA follows: TGTGCCAGCACCCCCTCGGGGGGCAGCAATCAGCCCCAGCATTTT.

Ten or more counts support this clonotype. The chain has TRBV29-1 and TRBJ1-2; D unresolved. Per the germline V gene, CDR1 is SQVTM and CDR2 is ANQGSEA. Trimming cost V 6 bases and J 0 bases, with 14 bases left between them. CDR3 length equals 14 residues. CDR3 coding DNA: TGCAGCGTAGACCCGTTACCAGCTAACTATGGCTACACCTTC. Its protein product is CSVDPLPANYGYTF.

This clonotype was observed at least ten times. The V and J genes are TRBV28 and TRBJ2-4, with D possibly TRBD1 on 6 matching bases. V was pared by 4 bases and J by 2 bases, with 12 bases between. This CDR3 has 15 residues. Germline V gives CDR1 MDHEN, CDR2 SYDVKM. CDR3 DNA sequence: TGTGCCAGCAGTTCAGGGGAATATACCAAAAACATTCAGTACTTC. Amino acids: CASSSGEYTKNIQYF.

This clonotype showed up just a few times. V usage is TRBV19 and J usage is TRBJ1-5; possibly TRBD1 for D (6 bases). The V gene lost 7 bases and the J gene lost 1 base, with 14 bases spanning the gap. There are 15 residues in the CDR3. Looked up from germline, CDR1 is LNHDA and CDR2 is SQIVND (reference sequence). CDR3 nucleotide sequence: TGTGCCAGTACCCTGTGGGGGGCCAGCAATCAGCCCCAGCATTTT. Translated: CASTLWGASNQPQHF.